This T cell receptor (beta chain) was found in a study of cytomegalovirus exposure and HLA in healthy donors. This clone has just a few counts. The PCR ran on 60 Vbeta and 13 Jbeta primers. Produced via immunoSEQ multiplex PCR; TCRdb's table is partial and in-frame only. The sample lists about 190,000 clones; roughly 76% were seen once. The CDR3 is made up of 15 amino acids. Germline CDR1 and CDR2: SGHNT and YENEEA. Trimming cost V 3 bases and J 7 bases, with 16 bases left between them. The V call is TRBV11-3, the J call TRBJ2-1, with D possibly being TRBD2 (6 bases). Sequencing was carried out using PBMCs. This sequence was found in a woman aged 25 to 39 in good health and CMV-seropositive. The CDR3 sequence: CASSFTGVNGNEQFF. The CDR3 region has the DNA TGTGCCAGCAGCTTTACGGGAGTAAACGGGAATGAGCAGTTCTTC.